The next 30 T cell receptor beta chains were all read from a single sample in a study of blood T cell repertoires in COVID-19. The method was immunoSEQ multiplex PCR; TCRdb's version includes in-frame clones alone and lacks a portion of them. The sample lists roughly 45,000 clones; approximately 87% were seen once. The sample was peripheral blood. Every receptor here comes from a woman in her sixties or seventies with acute or convalescent COVID-19.

The chain uses TRBV6-5 and TRBJ1-2; 8 nucleotides match TRBD1. The length of the CDR3 is 15 residues. Germline V gene lookup returns CDR1 MNHEY and CDR2 SVGAGI. J gave up 4 bases and V 8 bases, and 12 bases lay outside the gene matches. The CDR3 loop reads CASQITRGLGYGYTF. As DNA, the CDR3 is TGTGCCAGCCAGATCACCAGGGGGCTTGGCTATGGCTACACCTTC.

The chain recombines TRBV19 with TRBJ1-2, with 8 positions matching TRBD1. J was trimmed by 6 bases and V by 4 bases; bases with no gene match: 7. This CDR3 has 14 amino acids. The germline CDR1 and CDR2 sequences are LNHDA and SQIVND (reference sequence). The CDR3 here is CASSNQGARNGYTF. CDR3 nucleotide sequence: TGTGCCAGTAGTAACCAGGGGGCGCGAAATGGCTACACCTTC.

The V and J genes are TRBV4-1 and TRBJ1-1; no definite D call. Trimming removed 6 bases at V and 7 bases at J, with 18 bases between. Per the germline V gene, CDR1 is MGHRA and CDR2 is YSYEKL. This CDR3 is built from 14 residues. CDR3: CASSQRGDNLEAFF. The CDR3 bases are TGCGCCAGCAGTCAACGGGGAGATAATCTTGAAGCTTTCTTT.

The chain employs TRBV5-1 and TRBJ1-3, with TRBD1 as a possible D gene (5 bases). V dropped 1 base and J dropped 2 bases, with 13 bases sitting between them. This CDR3 comprises 16 residues. Germline assignment: CDR1 SGHRS and CDR2 YFSETQ. The CDR3 region has the DNA TGCGCCAGCAGCTTGCGACCCGGGGGGACTGGAAACACCATATATTTT. Amino acids: CASSLRPGGTGNTIYF.

CDR3 in DNA: TGTGCCAGCAGCGGTAGAAGCGGGGTTCGGGAGACCCAGTACTTC. Protein product: CASSGRSGVRETQYF. The chain is built from TRBV7-9 and TRBJ2-5, with 7 nucleotides matching TRBD2. This CDR3 region has 15 residues. Looked up from germline, CDR1 is SEHNR and CDR2 is FQNEAQ (reference sequence). The trim removed 5 bases at V and 5 bases at J, leaving 11 bases unmatched.

The chain employs TRBV11-2 and TRBJ2-7; the match to TRBD1 covers 7 bases. Germline V gene data show CDR1 as SGHAT and CDR2 as FQNNGV. V was clipped by 5 bases and J by 2 bases; unmatched bases: 6. This CDR3 is built from 14 residues. The CDR3 region has the DNA TGTGCCAGCAGCCTCGACAGGGTGGCCTACGAGCAGTACTTC. Translation: CASSLDRVAYEQYF.

V and J are TRBV20-1 and TRBJ1-1; D unclear. This CDR3 is built from 14 residues. Trimming shortened V by 3 bases and J by 0 bases, and 11 bases separated the two germline ends. Germline V gene sequence: CDR1 DFQATT, CDR2 SNEGSKA (reference sequence). The CDR3 bases are TGCAGTGCTAGTGAGCCCCACATGAACACTGAAGCTTTCTTT. Translated: CSASEPHMNTEAFF.

The chain couples TRBV18 to TRBJ1-6; TRBD1 agrees at 8 bases. Germline V gives CDR1 KGHSH, CDR2 LQKENI. V was clipped by 4 bases and J by 6 bases; unmatched bases: 2. This CDR3 comprises 14 residues. The CDR3 protein is CASSLDRANSPLHF. As DNA, the CDR3 is TGTGCCAGCTCACTGGACAGGGCTAATTCACCCCTCCACTTT.

The gene calls are TRBV5-5 and TRBJ1-1; D remains ambiguous. CDR3 length: 14 amino acids. Trimming left V 1 base short and J 0 bases short, with 7 bases between. Germline CDR1 reads SGHKS; CDR2 reads YYEKEE (reference sequence). The DNA for the CDR3 is TGTGCCAGCAGCTTGTGGCAGGTGAACACTGAAGCTTTCTTT. This sequence encodes CASSLWQVNTEAFF.

The genes are TRBV29-1 and TRBJ1-2, with 7 bases that match TRBD1. Germline-derived CDR1 and CDR2 are SQVTM and ANQGSEA. The junction had 5 bases not matched to a gene; V was cut back by 1 base and J by 6 bases. The CDR3 covers 13 residues. The DNA for the CDR3 is TGCAGCGTTGAAGGGACCCAGGGGGATGGCTACACCTTC. It is translated as CSVEGTQGDGYTF.

The rearrangement links TRBV5-1 to TRBJ2-5; TRBD2 agrees at 10 bases. CDR3 length equals 15 residues. J was trimmed by 5 bases and V by 1 base; bases with no gene match: 5. The germline V gene encodes CDR1 SGHRS and CDR2 YFSETQ. The CDR3 DNA is TGCGCCAGCAGCTTGAGAGCGGGGGGGACGGAGACCCAGTACTTC. Protein: CASSLRAGGTETQYF.

This clone was picked up one time. The CDR3 DNA reads as TGTGCCAGCAGGGCCGGGACAGGGGGCTTGGTTGCTTTCTTT. This codes for CASRAGTGGLVAFF. This chain links TRBV6-5 with TRBJ1-1; TRBD1 aligns across 12 bases. This CDR3 is 14 amino acids long. The germline V gene has CDR1 MNHEY and CDR2 SVGAGI. Unmatched junction bases numbered 10, after V lost 6 bases and J lost 11 bases.

This sequence joins TRBV10-1 and TRBJ2-7, with TRBD2 matching over 7 bases. Trimming took 5 bases from V and 6 from J; bases not matched to a gene: 7. This CDR3 is 13 amino acids long. The germline gives CDR1 WNHNN, CDR2 SYGVQD (reference sequence). DNA for the CDR3: TGCGCCAGCAGTAGAAGACTAGCTGGCGAGCAGTACTTC. Protein product: CASSRRLAGEQYF.

The V call is TRBV7-3, the J call TRBJ2-1, with 8 nucleotides matching TRBD1. The CDR3 sequence is 13 residues long. V lost 1 base to trimming and J lost 10 bases; unmatched junction nucleotides: 3. Germline CDR1 reads SGHTA; CDR2 reads FQGTGA. The CDR3 here is CASSLNAGGEQFF. As DNA, the CDR3 is TGTGCCAGCAGCTTAAATGCAGGGGGCGAGCAGTTCTTC.

The chain couples TRBV10-3 to TRBJ2-1; 12 bases fit TRBD2. CDR1 and CDR2 from the germline V gene are ENHRY and SYGVKD. The CDR3 covers 14 residues. V gave up 8 bases and J gave up 8 bases; unmatched junction bases: 7. The DNA of the CDR3 is TGTGCCATCGCGCCTAGCGGGGGGGGCTATGAGCAGTTCTTC. This encodes CAIAPSGGGYEQFF.

The CDR3 sequence is CASSRGEGTEAFF. For the CDR3, the DNA is TGTGCCAGCAGCAGGGGGGAGGGCACTGAAGCTTTCTTT. The genes are TRBV7-9 and TRBJ1-1, with D possibly matching TRBD1 (6 bases). CDR1 is SEHNR, CDR2 FQNEAQ, per germline (reference sequence). V was trimmed by 5 bases and J by 4 bases, leaving 11 bases between them. This CDR3 spans 13 amino acids.

This rearrangement joins TRBV5-4 to TRBJ2-7, with TRBD1 matching 8 bases. Germline V CDR1 and CDR2: SGHNT, YYREEE (reference sequence). The J segment lost 4 bases and the V segment lost 0 bases, leaving 3 bases of the junction unmatched. The CDR3 spans 14 residues. The CDR3 protein is CASSLGTGWYEQYF. The CDR3 coding sequence is TGTGCCAGCAGCTTGGGGACAGGGTGGTACGAGCAGTACTTC.

In regard to this clone: This sample includes further DNA sequences coding for the same CDR3. The J gene is TRBJ1-2, the V gene TRBV12-3 or TRBV12-4, with 8 nucleotides matching TRBD1. This CDR3 comprises 13 residues. Losses at the gene ends were 5 bases for V and 4 bases for J; bases not matched to a gene: 3. The CDR3 DNA is TGTGCCAGCAGTCCAACAGGGGGCTATGGCTACACCTTC. This encodes CASSPTGGYGYTF.

The chain combines TRBV19 with TRBJ1-1; D unresolved. V lost 9 bases and J lost 2, with 10 bases in between. Per the germline V gene, CDR1 is LNHDA and CDR2 is SQIVND (reference sequence). The CDR3 runs 12 residues. CDR3 in DNA: TGTGCCAGCCGAGGTACAAACACTGAAGCTTTCTTT. Encoded protein: CASRGTNTEAFF.

This sequence joins TRBV27 and TRBJ2-7, with 10 nucleotides matching TRBD2. The CDR3 has 13 amino acids. J gave up 2 bases and V 6 bases, and 1 base lay outside the gene matches. CDR1 and CDR2 from the germline V gene are MNHEY and SMNVEV (reference sequence). The CDR3 sequence is CASRTSGTYEQYF. In DNA, the CDR3 is TGTGCCAGCAGAACTAGCGGGACCTACGAGCAGTACTTC.

The chain has TRBV21-1 and TRBJ1-5; the table assigns TRBD1, which was not confirmed against the DNA. TRBV21-1 counts as a pseudogene. The CDR3 has 17 residues. The CDR3 protein is CASSKRAGRGHNQPQHF. The CDR3 DNA is TGTGCCAGCAGCAAAAGGGCGGGCAGGGGGCACAATCAGCCCCAGCATTTT.

The CDR3 region is CASSPGLAGGTDTQYF. DNA of the CDR3: TGTGCCAGCTCACCAGGCCTAGCGGGAGGCACAGATACGCAGTATTTT. The chain joins TRBV18 to TRBJ2-3; 10 bases are shared with TRBD2. J lost 1 base, V lost 2 bases, and 3 bases had no gene match. CDR1 and CDR2 from the germline V gene are KGHSH and LQKENI. The CDR3 is made up of 16 amino acids.

The chain is built from TRBV5-1 and TRBJ2-1, with TRBD2 identical over 10 bases. The V and J ends lost 3 bases and 8 bases, in that order; junction bases with no gene match: 17. Germline assignment: CDR1 SGHRS and CDR2 YFSETQ. CDR3 size: 18 residues. The CDR3 spells CASSYRFSGGGRQDEQFF. As DNA, the CDR3 is TGCGCCAGCAGCTACCGATTCAGCGGGGGGGGCCGTCAGGATGAGCAGTTCTTC. Using reference TRBV5-1 and TRBJ2-1 for the parts outside the CDR3, the full variable domain is KAGVTQTPRYLIKTRGQQVTLSCSPISGHRSVSWYQQTPGQGLQFLFEYFSETQRNKGNFPGRFSGRQFSNSRSEMNVSTLELGDSALYLCASSYRFSGGGRQDEQFFGPGTRLTVL.

CDR3 coding DNA: TGTGCCAGCTCACCGGGTAGCTCGAACTATGGCTACACCTTC. This encodes CASSPGSSNYGYTF. The rearrangement links TRBV18 to TRBJ1-2, with D hard to call. Germline V gene lookup returns CDR1 KGHSH and CDR2 LQKENI. Trimming shortened V by 3 bases and J by 2 bases, and 10 bases separated the two germline ends. The CDR3 totals 14 residues.

The chain carries TRBV27 and TRBJ2-3; possibly TRBD2 for D (5 bases). The CDR3 extends over 17 amino acids. Germline CDR1 is MNHEY and CDR2 is SMNVEV (reference sequence). V was pared by 3 bases and J by 0 bases, with 16 bases between. CDR3 protein: CASSFRSRESSTDTQYF. CDR3 coding DNA: TGTGCCAGCAGTTTTCGCTCGAGGGAATCTAGCACAGATACGCAGTATTTT.

The rearrangement links TRBV5-1 to TRBJ1-2; 10 bases line up with TRBD1. The germline gives CDR1 SGHRS, CDR2 YFSETQ. CDR3 length equals 13 residues. V dropped 3 bases and J dropped 14; count of bases not matched to a gene: 10. CDR3 DNA sequence: TGCGCCAGCAGCTCTATTGGACAGGGGGTTTCTACCTTC. Its translation: CASSSIGQGVSTF.

The CDR3 DNA follows: TGCGCCAGCAGCTTGACCAGGGGAGATGAAAAACTGTTTTTT. Its translation: CASSLTRGDEKLFF. V gene TRBV5-1 combines with J gene TRBJ1-4; tentative D call: TRBD1 (6 bases). The CDR3 sequence is 14 residues long. Germline V lookup: CDR1 SGHRS, CDR2 YFSETQ. V was clipped by 1 base and J by 6 bases, with 10 bases between them. The full variable domain, with the rest looked up from reference TRBV5-1 and TRBJ1-4, is KAGVTQTPRYLIKTRGQQVTLSCSPISGHRSVSWYQQTPGQGLQFLFEYFSETQRNKGNFPGRFSGRQFSNSRSEMNVSTLELGDSALYLCASSLTRGDEKLFFGSGTQLSVL.

The genes are TRBV11-1 and TRBJ2-3; no firm D call. Per the germline V gene, CDR1 is SGHAT and CDR2 is FQDESV (reference sequence). Trimming left V 2 bases short and J 2 bases short, with 11 bases between. The CDR3 consists of 15 residues. CDR3 sequence reads: CASSLLSRLTDTQYF. The DNA for the CDR3 is TGTGCCAGCAGCTTATTATCCAGACTCACAGATACGCAGTATTTT. The variable domain in full, with the rest retrieved from reference TRBV11-1 and TRBJ2-3, is EAEVAQSPRYKITEKSQAVAFWCDPISGHATLYWYRQILGQGPELLVQFQDESVVDDSQLPKDRFSAERLKGVDSTLKIQPAELGDSAMYLCASSLLSRLTDTQYFGPGTRLTVL.

CDR3 nucleotide sequence: TGTGCCAGCAGCAAGTACGGGACAGGGGGAAACACCATATATTTT. Its translation is CASSKYGTGGNTIYF. The chain recombines TRBV21-1 with TRBJ1-3; the table names TRBD1, a call not compared with the DNA. TRBV21-1 is a documented pseudogene. The CDR3 has 15 residues.

The chain recombines TRBV5-4 with TRBJ1-1; 10 bases map to TRBD1. Per germline, CDR1 SGHNT and CDR2 YYREEE (reference sequence). The CDR3 has 16 amino acids. V shed 4 bases, J shed 2 bases, and the junction held 8 bases outside the gene matches. The CDR3 sequence: CASSRDRGRSNTEAFF. CDR3 coding DNA: TGTGCCAGCAGCCGCGACAGGGGGCGAAGCAACACTGAAGCTTTCTTT.